This T cell receptor (beta chain) was recorded in a study of T cells after yellow fever vaccination. Via MiXCR, TCRdb re-called the 5' RACE reads, giving one row per CDR3 protein. The table has 120,000 or so distinct CDR3 sequences, approximately 9% seen once. The CDR3 is 18 amino acids. Trimming pared 1 base from V and 1 base from J, leaving 20 bases between. Germline V gives CDR1 DFQATT, CDR2 SNEGSKA (reference sequence). On this clonotype itself: Its specificity is not known.

Findings and caveats of the study: CD4 and CD8 compartments shared a small share of clonotypes, likely from convergent recombination. The secondary response peaked faster, at day 5 versus 15, but was weaker.

This TCR was sampled from a man younger than 30 who received the YFV17D yellow fever vaccine. The chain is built from TRBV20-1 and TRBJ2-4, with D perhaps TRBD2 (6 bases). The sample here was CD8+ T cells sorted from PBMCs, taken on the day of the yellow fever booster vaccination. This chain's CDR3 is CSARAPPFAGRAKNIQYF. The CDR3 nucleotides read TGCAGTGCTAGAGCCCCCCCCTTTGCGGGGCGCGCCAAAAACATTCAGTACTTC.